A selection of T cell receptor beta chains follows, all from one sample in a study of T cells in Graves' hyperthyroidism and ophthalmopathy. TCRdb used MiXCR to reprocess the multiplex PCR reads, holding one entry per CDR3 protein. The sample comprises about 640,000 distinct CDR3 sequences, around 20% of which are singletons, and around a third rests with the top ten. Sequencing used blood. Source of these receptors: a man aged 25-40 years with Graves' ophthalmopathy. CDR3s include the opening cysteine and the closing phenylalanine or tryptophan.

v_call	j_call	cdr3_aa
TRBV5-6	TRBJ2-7	CASSSDRWTYEQYF
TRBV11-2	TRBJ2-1	CASSLASHPNEQFF
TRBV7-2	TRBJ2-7	CASSRSGRQSYEQYF
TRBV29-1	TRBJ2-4	CSVGGTGNIQYF
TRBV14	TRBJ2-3	CASSAYVSGSTDTQYF
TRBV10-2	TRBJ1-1	CASRQDMNTEAFF
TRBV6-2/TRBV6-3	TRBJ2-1	CASSLDRLSGIKNEQFF
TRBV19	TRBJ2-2	CATIPGLALGGELFF
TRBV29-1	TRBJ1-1	CSATLWRGSRRNTEAFF
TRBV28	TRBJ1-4	CASSRSNEKLFF
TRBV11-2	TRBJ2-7	CASSPRPLAGAYEQYF
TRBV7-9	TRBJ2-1	CASSSGLAGGHEQFF
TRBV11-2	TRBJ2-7	CASSLEAGTNYEQYF
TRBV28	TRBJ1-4	CASSLMPEVNEKLFF
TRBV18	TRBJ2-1	CASSPRDRERQFF
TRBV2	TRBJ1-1	CASSNYGVSNTEAFF
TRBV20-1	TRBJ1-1	CSARPGFEAFF
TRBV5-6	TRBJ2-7	CASSITSEQYF
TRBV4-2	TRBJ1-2	CASSQDSGTEYGYTF
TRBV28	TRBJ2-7	CASSPIHGTGGEQYF
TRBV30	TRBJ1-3	CAWSETFYLPGNTIYF
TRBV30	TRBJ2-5	CAWSSSGQETQYF
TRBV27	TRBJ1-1	CASSLKSWNTEAFF
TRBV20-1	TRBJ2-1	CSARVRGTGSSYNEQFF
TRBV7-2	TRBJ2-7	CASSLGTSGREQYF
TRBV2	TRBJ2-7	CASSETGGGIYEQYF
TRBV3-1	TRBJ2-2	CASRPDLNTGELFF
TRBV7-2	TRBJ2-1	CANSFEGGPYNEQFF
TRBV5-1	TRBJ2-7	CASSQDGLARPYEQYF
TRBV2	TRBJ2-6	CASSVGTVFLRANVLTF
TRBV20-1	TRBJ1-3	CSARGGGISGNTIYF
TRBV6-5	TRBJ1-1	CASSYLWGANTEAFF
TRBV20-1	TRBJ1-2	CSARVWPDRTNYGYTF
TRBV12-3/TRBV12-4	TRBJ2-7	CASGEEGGPDEQYF
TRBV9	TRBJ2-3	CASSVAVVDTQYF
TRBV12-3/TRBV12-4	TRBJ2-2	CASSLLGSGTANTGELFF
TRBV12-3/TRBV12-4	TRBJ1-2	CASSRGLLYGYTF
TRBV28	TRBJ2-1	CASSLGSGGPDEQFF